The 27 T cell receptor beta chains listed next were all sequenced from one sample in a study of CD8+ T cells in alopecia areata. The treatment is: oral pan-JAK inhibitor, 5-10 mg twice daily. cDNA reverse transcribed from extracted RNA served as the sequencing template. Profiling relied on immunoSEQ multiplex PCR, and the TCRdb table lists in-frame clones only, not all of them. This table has more than 200,000 clones, under 70% appearing once. The source material was CD4+ T cells sorted from blood, sampled at week 44, from a patient treated with tofacitinib. All receptors come from a human donor with alopecia areata.

The chain employs TRBV11-3 and TRBJ1-1; D uncertain. V lost 1 base, J lost 7 bases, and 10 bases lay in between. The CDR3 runs 13 residues. CDR1 is SGHNT, CDR2 YENEEA, per germline. The DNA of the CDR3 is TGTGCCAGCAGCTTAGGTTTGAACGGTGAAGCTTTCTTT. Protein sequence: CASSLGLNGEAFF.

The rearrangement joins TRBV5-1 to TRBJ2-1; unclear D gene. Deletions cut 1 base from V and 6 bases from J, with 14 bases between. The V gene's germline CDR1 is SGHRS and CDR2 YFSETQ. The CDR3 is made up of 15 amino acids. The CDR3 sequence: CASSLIASTSNEQFF. The DNA of the CDR3 is TGCGCCAGCAGCTTGATAGCCAGCACAAGCAATGAGCAGTTCTTC.

This chain uses TRBV29-1 with TRBJ2-3; TRBD1 matches 7 bases. The germline CDR1 and CDR2 sequences are SQVTM and ANQGSEA. The CDR3 totals 13 residues. With V trimmed by 7 bases and J by 1 base, 5 bases remained unmatched. The DNA for the CDR3 is TGCAGCGCCATGGGACAGCGCACAGATACGCAGTATTTT. It yields the protein CSAMGQRTDTQYF.

This clone was seen a handful of times. This sequence joins TRBV10-1 and TRBJ1-1; weak D call: TRBD1 (5 bases). V shed 1 base and J shed 7 bases, with 19 bases lying between them. Germline CDR1 reads WNHNN; CDR2 reads SYGVQD (reference sequence). The CDR3 contains 16 residues. The DNA for the CDR3 is TGCGCCAGCAGTGAGTGGGTGGTCACTCGGGACTGTGAAGCTTTCTTT. Its protein is CASSEWVVTRDCEAFF.

This sequence joins TRBV2 and TRBJ2-2; 8 positions agree with TRBD1. V was clipped by 5 bases and J by 6 bases; unmatched bases: 5. The V gene's germline CDR1 is SNHLY and CDR2 FYNNEI. The CDR3 extends over 14 amino acids. The CDR3 here is CASSWTGSPGELFF. DNA for the CDR3: TGTGCCAGCAGTTGGACAGGGTCCCCCGGGGAGCTGTTTTTT. Complete variable domain (other parts from reference TRBV2 and TRBJ2-2): EPEVTQTPSHQVTQMGQEVILRCVPISNHLYFYWYRQILGQKVEFLVSFYNNEISEKSEIFDDQFSVERPDGSNFTLKIRSTKLEDSAMYFCASSWTGSPGELFFGEGSRLTVL.

In its sample, this clone was seen once. Other DNA sequences in the sample encode the same CDR3. V is TRBV29-1 and J is TRBJ1-2; D gene unclear. This CDR3 region has 11 residues. CDR1 is SQVTM and CDR2 is ANQGSEA in the germline V gene. The V end lost 4 bases, the J end lost 5 bases, and 8 bases lay between the germline ends. The CDR3 loop is CSVGTGYGYTF. As DNA, the CDR3 is TGCAGCGTTGGGACGGGATATGGCTACACCTTC.

The chain recombines TRBV28 with TRBJ2-1; 9 nucleotides agree with TRBD2. CDR3 length equals 16 residues. V lost 3 bases to trimming and J lost 0 bases; unmatched junction nucleotides: 3. The V gene's germline CDR1 is MDHEN and CDR2 SYDVKM. CDR3: CASSLAGGNSYNEQFF. The CDR3 DNA reads TGTGCCAGCAGTTTGGCGGGGGGGAACTCCTACAATGAGCAGTTCTTC.

Concerning this clone itself: Other nucleotide sequences from this sample produce the same CDR3. The rearrangement links TRBV18 to TRBJ2-7; D might be TRBD2 (5 bases). The V end lost 2 bases, the J end lost 3 bases, and 5 bases lay between the germline ends. The CDR3 runs 12 residues. Germline V gene sequence: CDR1 KGHSH, CDR2 LQKENI. CDR3 bases: TGTGCCAGCTCACCAGAGGGCTACGAGCAGTACTTC. Translated: CASSPEGYEQYF. Using reference TRBV18 and TRBJ2-7 for the parts outside the CDR3, the full variable domain is NAGVMQNPRHLVRRRGQEARLRCSPMKGHSHVYWYRQLPEEGLKFMVYLQKENIIDESGMPKERFSAEFPKEGPSILRIQQVVRGDSAAYFCASSPEGYEQYFGPGTRLTVT.

This clone was seen once. J is TRBJ1-5 and V is TRBV2; TRBD1 is a possible D gene (6 bases). Germline CDR1 and CDR2: SNHLY and FYNNEI. Trimming removed 3 bases at V and 6 bases at J, with 12 bases between. CDR3 length: 14 residues. CDR3: CASSESQGFQPQHF. As DNA, the CDR3 is TGTGCCAGCAGTGAGTCGCAGGGGTTTCAGCCCCAGCATTTT.

The rearrangement links TRBV30 to TRBJ2-1; the D is unclear. Trimming removed 0 bases at V and 6 bases at J, with 9 bases between. Germline lookup yields CDR1 GTSNPN and CDR2 SVGIG (reference sequence). There are 13 residues in the CDR3. The CDR3 loop is CAWSVGLSNEQFF. The CDR3 DNA follows: TGTGCCTGGAGTGTTGGCCTTTCCAATGAGCAGTTCTTC.

This clone was seen only a few times. The chain links TRBV10-3 to TRBJ2-6; the match to TRBD1 covers 7 bases. CDR3 size: 15 residues. Germline V gene lookup returns CDR1 ENHRY and CDR2 SYGVKD. Trimming cost V 8 bases and J 1 base; bases outside gene matches: 5. The CDR3 loop is CAISGQLSGANVLTF. The CDR3 region has the DNA TGTGCCATCTCGGGACAGTTATCTGGGGCCAACGTCCTGACTTTC.

The chain recombines TRBV29-1 with TRBJ1-4; D remains unclear. The germline V gene has CDR1 SQVTM and CDR2 ANQGSEA. The CDR3 totals 15 residues. V shed 6 bases and J shed 2 bases, with 16 bases lying between them. CDR3 protein: CSVRTLLGTNEKLFF. CDR3 sequence (DNA): TGCAGCGTCCGGACCCTACTAGGGACTAATGAAAAACTGTTTTTT.

This clone has a handful of counts. This chain joins TRBV19 and TRBJ1-6; D is ambiguous. This CDR3 has 14 amino acids. V lost 5 bases and J 7 bases, leaving 12 bases between the germline ends. Germline lookup yields CDR1 LNHDA and CDR2 SQIVND (reference sequence). The CDR3 here is CASSDPGSNSPLHF. In DNA form, the CDR3 reads TGTGCCAGTAGTGACCCGGGTTCCAATTCACCCCTCCACTTT. The full variable domain, with the rest looked up from reference TRBV19 and TRBJ1-6, is DGGITQSPKYLFRKEGQNVTLSCEQNLNHDAMYWYRQDPGQGLRLIYYSQIVNDFQKGDIAEGYSVSREKKESFPLTVTSAQKNPTAFYLCASSDPGSNSPLHFGNGTRLTVT.

The rearrangement uses TRBV5-4 and TRBJ2-2; 7 nucleotides line up with TRBD1. Germline CDR1 SGHNT, CDR2 YYREEE (reference sequence). The CDR3 length is 16 residues. V dropped 0 bases and J dropped 7; count of bases not matched to a gene: 9. This CDR3 reads CASSLASKQGLGELFF. The CDR3 region has the DNA TGTGCCAGCAGCTTGGCCTCAAAACAGGGGCTCGGGGAGCTGTTTTTT.

The chain uses TRBV4-1 and TRBJ1-2, with a possible D match to TRBD1 (5 bases). V was pared by 5 bases and J by 5 bases, with 12 bases between. There are 13 residues in the CDR3. Germline loops: CDR1 MGHRA, CDR2 YSYEKL. For the CDR3, the DNA is TGCGCCAGCAGCTCCGACAGAGATTATGGCTACACCTTC. It translates to CASSSDRDYGYTF.

This chain links TRBV4-3 with TRBJ2-3; 8 bases align to TRBD1. From germline, CDR1 is LGHNA and CDR2 YSLEER. The CDR3 sequence is 16 residues long. The ends lost 0 bases at V and 2 bases at J; junction bases unmatched: 4. The CDR3 nucleotides are TGCGCCAGCAGCCAAGATTGGGGACAGGTCACAGATACGCAGTATTTT. As protein: CASSQDWGQVTDTQYF.

This clone was detected once. This rearrangement joins TRBV7-7 to TRBJ2-3; TRBD2 agrees at 9 bases. V trimming: 0 bases; J trimming: 0 bases; junction bases outside the gene matches: 1. Per germline, CDR1 SSHAT and CDR2 FNYEAQ (reference sequence). This CDR3 has 16 amino acids. CDR3 residues: CASSLAAGGSTDTQYF. The CDR3 DNA follows: TGTGCCAGCAGCTTAGCGGCGGGGGGGAGCACAGATACGCAGTATTTT.

The rearrangement links TRBV23-1 to TRBJ2-5; D is perhaps TRBD2 (7 bases). TRBV23-1 is known as an ORF, though its function is uncertain. Trimming left V 0 bases short and J 2 bases short, with 16 bases between. The CDR3 contains 17 residues. In nucleotides, the CDR3 is TGCGCCAGCAGTCAATCTCGGGGGCTAGCGGAACAAGAGACCCAGTACTTC. Translated: CASSQSRGLAEQETQYF.

This clone was observed a handful of times. The chain uses TRBV19 and TRBJ2-1; 7 bases line up with TRBD1. J lost 8 bases, V lost 3 bases, and 1 base had no gene match. CDR1 is LNHDA and CDR2 is SQIVND in the germline V gene (reference sequence). The length of the CDR3 is 12 residues. CDR3 nucleotide sequence: TGTGCCAGTAGTATCCAGGGGGATGAGCAGTTCTTC. Its translation: CASSIQGDEQFF.

In its sample, this clone was seen a few times. This chain's CDR3 is CASKTSEAATYEQYF. In nucleotides, the CDR3 is TGCGCCAGCAAAACTAGCGAGGCCGCAACCTACGAGCAGTACTTC. The chain uses TRBV5-1 and TRBJ2-7; TRBD2 agrees at 7 bases. CDR3 length: 15 residues. V lost 6 bases and J lost 2; bases outside the gene matches: 11. CDR1 and CDR2 from the germline V gene are SGHRS and YFSETQ.

There are a few counts of this clone. The V gene is TRBV27, the J gene TRBJ2-1; TRBD2 matches at 8 bases. V shed 6 bases, J shed 0 bases, and the junction held 4 bases outside the gene matches. The germline gives CDR1 MNHEY, CDR2 SMNVEV (reference sequence). The CDR3 extends over 15 amino acids. Here the CDR3 reads CASRRGADSYNEQFF. The CDR3 DNA is TGTGCCAGCAGGCGGGGGGCGGACTCCTACAATGAGCAGTTCTTC.

DNA for the CDR3: TGTGCCAGCAGCTTGTCGGGGACTAGCTCATCTGAGCAGTTCTTC. It codes for CASSLSGTSSSEQFF. The J gene is TRBJ2-1, the V gene TRBV5-4; TRBD2 matches 9 bases. CDR1 is SGHNT and CDR2 is YYREEE in the germline V gene (reference sequence). CDR3 length: 15 amino acids. J lost 9 bases, V lost 1 base, and 8 bases had no gene match.

The gene calls are TRBV5-1 and TRBJ2-5; TRBD1 matches 8 bases. The CDR3 runs to 14 residues. Per the germline V gene, CDR1 is SGHRS and CDR2 is YFSETQ. Germline trimming cut 7 bases from V and 2 bases from J; bases unmatched to any gene: 7. CDR3 bases: TGCGCCAGCCACGAGGGGACAGGTCAAGAGACCCAGTACTTC. Protein sequence: CASHEGTGQETQYF.

The chain uses TRBV30 and TRBJ1-1; TRBD1 matches 9 bases. The germline gives CDR1 GTSNPN, CDR2 SVGIG (reference sequence). Trimming took 0 bases from V and 6 from J; bases not matched to a gene: 11. The CDR3 contains 16 residues. For the CDR3, the DNA is TGTGCCTGGAGTGTAAGGACGGGACAGGGAGGGTCTGAAGCTTTCTTT. Amino acids: CAWSVRTGQGGSEAFF.

This clone was detected a few times. The V and J genes are TRBV5-6 and TRBJ2-1; 7 bases fit TRBD2. The V and J ends lost 2 bases and 12 bases, in that order; junction bases with no gene match: 8. The CDR3 runs to 13 residues. CDR1 SGHDT and CDR2 YYEEEE come from the germline V gene. The chain's CDR3 is CASSFTERGGQFF. Here the CDR3 DNA reads TGTGCCAGCAGCTTTACCGAGCGGGGAGGGCAGTTCTTC. The variable domain in full, with the rest retrieved from reference TRBV5-6 and TRBJ2-1, is DAGVTQSPTHLIKTRGQQVTLRCSPKSGHDTVSWYQQALGQGPQFIFQYYEEEERQRGNFPDRFSGHQFPNYSSELNVNALLLGDSALYLCASSFTERGGQFFGPGTRLTVL.

The chain combines TRBV25-1 with TRBJ1-2, with D unclear. V lost 9 bases, J lost 7 bases, and 15 bases lay in between. CDR3 size: 12 residues. Germline assignment: CDR1 MGHDK and CDR2 SYGVNS. This CDR3 reads CASQGGFRGYTF. In nucleotides, the CDR3 is TGTGCCAGTCAAGGAGGGTTTCGTGGCTACACCTTC.

This clone has a handful of counts. The chain recombines TRBV29-1 with TRBJ1-2; 7 bases map to TRBD1. The J segment lost 6 bases and the V segment lost 7 bases, leaving 8 bases of the junction unmatched. The CDR3 runs to 12 residues. Germline CDR1 and CDR2: SQVTM and ANQGSEA. CDR3 loop: CSATGTENGYTF. CDR3 DNA: TGCAGCGCTACCGGGACAGAGAATGGCTACACCTTC.